A selection of T cell receptor beta chains follows, all from one sample in a study of cytomegalovirus exposure and HLA in healthy donors. Measured with immunoSEQ multiplex PCR; TCRdb has only the in-frame clones, and not every one. The sample shows about 190,000 clones, more than 75% of them seen only once. The sequenced sample was PBMCs. The receptors shown here come from a woman aged 45-60 years in good health and CMV-seropositive. CDR3s include the opening cysteine and the closing phenylalanine or tryptophan. A D gene is named only where the DNA matches it firmly. Some rows have no size entry. The others give once, few or many, or a class for an expanded clone.

v_gene	j_gene	abundance	d_gene	CDR3nt	CDR3aa
TRBV2	TRBJ2-1	NA	NA	TGTGCCAGCAGCCAAGAGGGCGGGGCGTACATAAAAAATGAGCAGTTCTTC	CASSQEGGAYIKNEQFF
TRBV5-4	TRBJ1-1	NA	NA	TGTGCCAGCACCTTAAAAGCGGGAAACACTGAAGCTTTCTTT	CASTLKAGNTEAFF
TRBV18	TRBJ2-1	NA	NA	TGTGCCAGCTCACCAACCTCGGTGGATGAGCAGTTCTTC	CASSPTSVDEQFF
TRBV12-5	TRBJ1-1	NA	NA	TGTGCTATTCTCTACCCTGGGGGGGAGAACACTGAAGCTTTCTTT	CAILYPGGENTEAFF
TRBV5-6	TRBJ1-2	few	TRBD1	TGTGCCAGCAGCTGGTGGACAGGGCTGAACTATGGCTACACCTTC	CASSWWTGLNYGYTF
TRBV7-2	TRBJ2-6	NA	TRBD1	TGTGCCAGCAGCTTCTACCGGGACAGGGCCGCTGGGGCCAACGTCCTGACTTTC	CASSFYRDRAAGANVLTF
TRBV7-9	TRBJ1-2	NA	NA	TGTGCCAGAACAGGGAACTATGGCTACACCTTC	CARTGNYGYTF
TRBV29-1	TRBJ1-2	NA	NA	TGCAGCGTTGAAGAGGGCAGGGTAAATGGCTACACCTTC	CSVEEGRVNGYTF
TRBV10-3	TRBJ1-5	NA	TRBD1	TGTGCCATCAGTGCGGGACAGCTTAGCAATCAGCCCCAGCATTTT	CAISAGQLSNQPQHF
TRBV6-5	TRBJ1-2	NA	NA	TGTGCCAGCAGTCTCCGCAGGGTTGACGGCTACACCTTC	CASSLRRVDGYTF
TRBV5-6	TRBJ1-5	few	TRBD1	TGTGCCAGCAGCATCCGGGACAGGGGAGGCCAGCCCCAGCATTTT	CASSIRDRGGQPQHF
TRBV6-5	TRBJ2-3	NA	TRBD2	TGTGCCAGCGGGTTAGCGGGGGGCTCCACAGATACGCAGTATTTT	CASGLAGGSTDTQYF
TRBV30	TRBJ1-5	once	TRBD1	TGTGCCTGGAGTCCGGGACAGGGCCCGCGGGGCAATCAGCCCCAGCATTTT	CAWSPGQGPRGNQPQHF
TRBV11-3	TRBJ2-1	NA	NA	TGTGCCAGCAGCTTAGATCTGGTCGGTTACAATGAGCAGTTCTTC	CASSLDLVGYNEQFF
TRBV6-6	TRBJ1-1	NA	NA	TGTGCCAGCAGACACCTCGTACGGGACACTGAAGCTTTCTTT	CASRHLVRDTEAFF
TRBV10-3	TRBJ2-5	NA	TRBD1	TGTGCCATCGCAGGGGGAGAGACCCAGTACTTC	CAIAGGETQYF
TRBV27	TRBJ2-6	NA	NA	TGTGCCAGCAGTTTCGCGCAGGGGCTCTCTGGGGCCAACGTCCTGACTTTC	CASSFAQGLSGANVLTF
TRBV15	TRBJ2-2	once	TRBD1	TGTGCCACCAGCAGAGATTATGGACAGGGGGCCGGGGAGCTGTTTTTT	CATSRDYGQGAGELFF
TRBV9	TRBJ2-2	NA	NA	TGTGCCAGCAGCGTACTCTCGAACACCGGGGAGCTGTTTTTT	CASSVLSNTGELFF
TRBV5-8	TRBJ1-3	NA	TRBD1	TGTGCCAGCAGCCCACGGACAGGGGGAAACACCATATATTTT	CASSPRTGGNTIYF
TRBV27	TRBJ2-2	NA	TRBD2	TGTGCCAGCAGTTTACCGCTAGCGGGGGGGATAAACACCGGGGAGCTGTTTTTT	CASSLPLAGGINTGELFF
TRBV5-4	TRBJ2-3	NA	NA	TGTGCCAGCAGCTTGCGGGATACGCAGTATTTT	CASSLRDTQYF
TRBV6-5	TRBJ2-3	NA	NA	TGTGCCAGCAACCAAGGGGCGAGCCCCACAGATACGCAGTATTTT	CASNQGASPTDTQYF
TRBV28	TRBJ2-7	NA	NA	TGTGCCAGCAAGGCCGGGACCTACGAGCAGTACTTC	CASKAGTYEQYF
TRBV5-5	TRBJ1-5	NA	NA	TGTGCCAGCAGTTTAAGGGGGACTAGCAATCAGCCCCAGCATTTT	CASSLRGTSNQPQHF
TRBV5-4	TRBJ1-2	NA	NA	TGTGCCAGCAGCTCGGGATTCTATGGCTACACCTTC	CASSSGFYGYTF
TRBV9	TRBJ2-7	NA	NA	TGTGCCAGCAGCGTACAGGAAGCCGGCCAGGGCGAGCAGTACTTC	CASSVQEAGQGEQYF
TRBV19	TRBJ1-1	NA	NA	TGTGCCAGTAGTATAGCGGGGGGCGGAACTGAAGCTTTCTTT	CASSIAGGGTEAFF
TRBV7-2	TRBJ1-3	NA	NA	TGTGCCAGCAGACAGGGTGGCTCTGGAAACACCATATATTTT	CASRQGGSGNTIYF
TRBV6-1	TRBJ2-3	NA	NA	TGTGCCAGCTCCCGGGGGTACACAGATACGCAGTATTTT	CASSRGYTDTQYF
TRBV28	TRBJ1-6	NA	TRBD1	TGTGCCAGCAGTTGGACAGGGGGCTCACCCCTCCACTTT	CASSWTGGSPLHF
TRBV4-3	TRBJ2-3	once	TRBD2	TGCGCCAGCAGCCTTCGTCCTAGCGGGGGGACCACAGATACGCAGTATTTT	CASSLRPSGGTTDTQYF
TRBV11-1	TRBJ2-1	NA	TRBD2	TGTGCCAGCAGCCCGACTAGCGTGGGTGACAATGAGCAGTTCTTC	CASSPTSVGDNEQFF
TRBV10-3	TRBJ1-2	NA	NA	TGTGCCATCAGTGAGACCGAGGGAGGTCTAAACTATGGCTACACCTTC	CAISETEGGLNYGYTF
TRBV5-1	TRBJ2-7	NA	TRBD1	TGCGCCAGCAGCTTGATTCCGGGACAGAGCTACGAGCAGTACTTC	CASSLIPGQSYEQYF
TRBV11-3	TRBJ2-3	NA	NA	TGTGCCAGCAGCTCCCGCGGGGGCACAGATACGCAGTATTTT	CASSSRGGTDTQYF
TRBV4-1	TRBJ1-2	NA	NA	TGCGCCAGCAGCCAAGCCGTAGTATCTAACTATGGCTACACCTTC	CASSQAVVSNYGYTF
TRBV10-2	TRBJ2-7	NA	TRBD2	TGCGCCAGCAGTGAGTCGGAGCGGGGGGGCTCCTACGAGCAGTACTTC	CASSESERGGSYEQYF
TRBV7-2	TRBJ1-1	NA	NA	TGTGCCAGCAGCTTATTGAGGGACACTGAAGCTTTCTTT	CASSLLRDTEAFF
TRBV19	TRBJ2-4	NA	NA	TGTGCCAGTAGTATAGCCCAGGGGCTAGCCAAAAACATTCAGTACTTC	CASSIAQGLAKNIQYF
TRBV15	TRBJ1-1	NA	NA	TGTGCCACCAGCAGAACAGGGTACACTGAAGCTTTCTTT	CATSRTGYTEAFF
TRBV7-2	TRBJ2-5	NA	NA	TGTGCCAGCAGCTTCGGACAGCCAAAATTGTACTTC	CASSFGQPKLYF
TRBV10-2	TRBJ1-2	NA	NA	TGCGCCAGCAGCGGGTACGGGGGACCTTCGGATGGCTACACCTTC	CASSGYGGPSDGYTF
TRBV7-3	TRBJ2-1	NA	NA	TGTGCCAGCAGCCAGAATGGCAATGAGCAGTTCTTC	CASSQNGNEQFF
TRBV18	TRBJ2-5	NA	TRBD2	TGTGCCACCTCGGGGGGGAAGGAGACCCAGTACTTC	CATSGGKETQYF
TRBV2	TRBJ2-5	NA	NA	TGTGCCAGCAGTGTAGGAGGGAAGGAAGAGACCCAGTACTTC	CASSVGGKEETQYF
TRBV5-6	TRBJ1-5	NA	TRBD1	TGTGCCAGCAGCCAGGGGGGTCAGCCCCAGCATTTT	CASSQGGQPQHF
TRBV10-2	TRBJ1-5	NA	NA	TGCGCCAGCACTTCTGGGGGGGCGCCCCAGCATTTT	CASTSGGAPQHF
TRBV2	TRBJ1-1	NA	NA	TGTGCCAGCGGCGGCGTGACGAACACTGAAGCTTTCTTT	CASGGVTNTEAFF
TRBV7-2	TRBJ2-6	NA	TRBD2	TGTGCCAGCAGCTTGCGGGGGATCAGCTCTGGGGCCAACGTCCTGACTTTC	CASSLRGISSGANVLTF
TRBV30	TRBJ1-2	NA	NA	TGTGCCTGGAGTGTACGAACGTCGGGGGACTATGGCTACACCTTC	CAWSVRTSGDYGYTF